This TCR beta chain was captured by sequencing in a study of T cells after yellow fever vaccination. The study, taken as a whole, reports: Repertoires sorted by FACS could include abundant clonotypes that are contaminants from the bulk population. Among primary-vaccination clones, most reappeared after the booster, at about 95% for CD4 and approximately 88% for CD8.

TCRdb reprocessed the 5' RACE reads with MiXCR, giving one entry per CDR3 protein. The data contain 120,000 to 150,000 distinct CDR3 sequences, around 7.7% of them seen just once; the ten biggest clones take up 0.73%. J was trimmed by 0 bases and V by 5 bases; bases with no gene match: 6. The CDR3 contains 16 residues. The germline gives CDR1 SGHTA, CDR2 FQGNSA. This clonotype was counted only a few times. Its antigen remains unknown. The chain couples TRBV7-2 to TRBJ2-4, with TRBD1 matching over 8 bases. The receptor comes from a man between 25 and 39 years old who received the YFV17D yellow fever vaccine. Specimen: CD4+ T cells sorted from PBMCs, collected 5 days after the yellow fever booster vaccination. CDR3 DNA: TGTGCCAGCAGCATGGACAGGGCTTTAGCCAAAAACATTCAGTACTTC. It specifies CASSMDRALAKNIQYF.